The present entry profiles one T cell receptor (beta chain) with its context. Its antigen is undetermined. The data derive from a study of T cells in localized non-small cell lung cancer. Whole-study findings and limits: Uninvolved neighboring lung showed the greatest T cell clonality, exceeding tumor. As only one tumor region underwent sequencing, heterogeneity remains possible. In adjacent lung, a median roughly 56 of the top 100 tumor clones were found. With higher T cell density in blood came longer overall survival.

The CDR3 runs to 14 residues. V lost 5 bases and J lost 0, with 11 bases in between. Per germline, CDR1 MNHEY and CDR2 SMNVEV (reference sequence). The repertoire was sequenced with immunoSEQ multiplex PCR; TCRdb's copy has only in-frame clones and lacks some. The sample lists 70,000 to 95,000 clones, approximately 90% occurring once. V usage is TRBV27 and J usage is TRBJ2-7; D call uncertain. Sequencing was performed on PBMCs, taken before any cancer treatment. The clonotype was recovered from a woman aged 35 to 70 with stage II squamous cell lung carcinoma. The CDR3 here is CASSRAESSYEQYF. CDR3 DNA: TGTGCCAGCAGTCGGGCCGAGAGCTCCTACGAGCAGTACTTC.